A selection of T cell receptor beta chains follows, all from one sample in a study of shared clonotypes between healthy human individuals. The data were produced by immunoSEQ multiplex PCR, yet TCRdb's version contains in-frame clones alone and is incomplete. Among 2 million to 3 million clones, 93% were seen once, and the ten largest hold about 0.34%. Material for sequencing was naive CD4+ T cells from PBMCs. The receptors were sampled from a man between 18 and 29 years old in good health. Some clones in this sample may be carry-over from other donors' samples. CDR3s include the opening cysteine and the closing phenylalanine or tryptophan. The order of the fields is CDR3 length, V gene, CDR3 protein.

16,TRBV28,CASSLSPTGGYSPLHF
15,TRBV2,CASSEQGRGVGELFF
13,TRBV27,CASSLTTSTEAFF
18,TRBV10-3,CAIRLTSGTTSSYNEQFF
13,TRBV2,CASSDDFQETQYF
14,TRBV5-1,CASSLAGGEDIQYF
13,TRBV7-2,CASSVGTYNEQFF
16,TRBV5-6,CASSSPHRSGANVLTF
12,TRBV10-3,CAISESGYEQYF
15,TRBV5-1,CASSPLTGSGGEQYF
17,TRBV7-3,CASSPKGGRGPNQPQHF
15,TRBV9,CASSITGGSNQPQHF
14,TRBV7-9,CASSLTGGGTKLFF
11,TRBV19,CASSIVSEQFF
13,TRBV7-3,CASSLGRETEAFF
14,TRBV18,CASSPVRDPLYYTF
13,TRBV11-3,CASSLHVSGELFF
13,TRBV29-1,CSVEDRRGNEQYF
15,TRBV6-6,CASTTKQGRPYEQYF
13,TRBV5-1,CASSLRGGNEQFF
16,TRBV7-3,CASSLEGRSSTDTQYF
15,TRBV14,CASSGLASNTGELFF
18,TRBV11-2,CASSQQTGTSWEKNIQYF
15,TRBV7-2,CASSLSGGRPDTQYF
13,TRBV29-1,CSVVGRFSYEQYF
17,TRBV7-7,CASSLALSSANTGELFF
14,TRBV15,CATSRQGQNTEAFF
16,TRBV19,CASSMAGVLAKNIQYF
15,TRBV7-3,CASSLGVGANQPQHF
13,TRBV10-3,CAISQGVQETQYF
13,TRBV5-1,CASSRDRGDTQYF
15,TRBV25-1,CASSELGGANTEAFF
16,TRBV21-1,CASSKSATGDRDTQYF
13,TRBV30,CAWSRRVSGELFF
16,TRBV7-9,CASSSLREYPNYGYTF
14,TRBV19,CASSISRVGETQYF
16,TRBV28,CASSLGPGFSNQPQHF
12,TRBV6-4,CASTPSYNEQFF
13,TRBV6-1,CASKGQLNEKLFF
16,TRBV5-4,CASSSPDRFRTDTQYF
10,TRBV27,CASGARGAFF
16,TRBV5-1,CASSLVAGLMNTEAFF
16,TRBV5-1,CASSSRGQGANEKLFF
15,TRBV2,CASSYRGGGTDTQYF
15,TRBV7-9,CASESGISYNSPLHF
11,TRBV30,CAWGSQETQYF
13,TRBV7-9,CASSQRESGEQYF
16,TRBV9,CASSVGLAGGTDTQYF
14,TRBV5-1,CASSLGAPVYGYTF
14,TRBV6-1,CASTRGLTDDEQFF
14,TRBV28,CASSWLGPSEKLFF
16,TRBV4-2,CASSQDNLAGQETQYF
15,TRBV7-9,CASSLAPGGTYEQYF
15,TRBV30,CAWSDGTGLNYGYTF
11,TRBV20-1,CSARNRGSYTF
16,TRBV19,CASSGGWAQGSTEAFF
14,TRBV9,CASSVDSLNTEAFF
12,TRBV7-8,CASGRGHTEAFF
16,TRBV6-5,CASSNLGTLNTGELFF